This is a list of T cell receptor beta chains from one sample in a study of CD8 T cells in ankylosing spondylitis. MiXCR was run by TCRdb on the 5' RACE reads, yielding one entry per CDR3 protein. The table lists some 240,000 distinct CDR3 sequences, less than 10% of them singletons. The sequencing input was blood, either unsorted or a sorted T cell fraction (not recorded which). These receptor sequences come from a male donor with ankylosing spondylitis or in good health (not recorded which). CDR3s include the opening cysteine and the closing phenylalanine or tryptophan. The order of the fields is CDR3 DNA, CDR3 protein, D gene, J gene, clone size, V gene. D genes are given only for firm matches. Only part of the rows carry a size: once, few, many, or a class if the clone is expanded.

cdr3_nt: TGTGCCAGCAGTTTAAATCAGGGGCTGGATTCACCCCTCCACTTT; cdr3_aa: CASSLNQGLDSPLHF; d_call: .; j_call: TRBJ1-6; clone_size: many; v_call: TRBV27
cdr3_nt: TGCGCCAGCAGCCAAGAGGTCGCGCGGGGGGGCCTGCCCGATTCCTACAATGAGCAGTTCTTC; cdr3_aa: CASSQEVARGGLPDSYNEQFF; d_call: TRBD2; j_call: TRBJ2-1; clone_size: few; v_call: TRBV4-1
cdr3_nt: TGTGCCAGCAGTTACTCTCATCTGGAGGGGTATGGCTACACCTTC; cdr3_aa: CASSYSHLEGYGYTF; d_call: .; j_call: TRBJ1-2; clone_size: many; v_call: TRBV6-5
cdr3_nt: TGTGCCTGGAGTGTATTCCTCCCGGGGTTGGGCTACGAGCAGTACTTC; cdr3_aa: CAWSVFLPGLGYEQYF; d_call: .; j_call: TRBJ2-7; clone_size: .; v_call: TRBV30
cdr3_nt: TGTGCCAGCAGCCGCCGGGACGGCTCCTACGAGCAGTACTTC; cdr3_aa: CASSRRDGSYEQYF; d_call: .; j_call: TRBJ2-7; clone_size: few; v_call: TRBV7-9
cdr3_nt: TGCGCCAGCAGCCCTTTAGGGACTAGCGGGGAAGGGACGCAGTATTTT; cdr3_aa: CASSPLGTSGEGTQYF; d_call: TRBD2; j_call: TRBJ2-3; clone_size: many; v_call: TRBV4-1
cdr3_nt: TGCAGTGCTAGTGGCGGGCTGGGGAATGAGCAGTTCTTC; cdr3_aa: CSASGGLGNEQFF; d_call: .; j_call: TRBJ2-1; clone_size: many; v_call: TRBV20-1
cdr3_nt: TGTGCCAGCAGCCCTAACAGGAAAGAAGCTTTCTTT; cdr3_aa: CASSPNRKEAFF; d_call: .; j_call: TRBJ1-1; clone_size: many; v_call: TRBV7-9
cdr3_nt: TGTGCCTGGAGTCCTAGCAATCAGCCCCAGCATTTT; cdr3_aa: CAWSPSNQPQHF; d_call: .; j_call: TRBJ1-5; clone_size: many; v_call: TRBV30
cdr3_nt: TGTGCCAGCTATCCACATAGCCTTTTCAACACGCAGTATTTT; cdr3_aa: CASYPHSLFNTQYF; d_call: .; j_call: TRBJ2-3; clone_size: many; v_call: TRBV5-6
cdr3_nt: TGCAGTGCTAACAGGGGCGTCGGGTTGAAAGCTTTCTTT; cdr3_aa: CSANRGVGLKAFF; d_call: TRBD1; j_call: TRBJ1-1; clone_size: many; v_call: TRBV20-1
cdr3_nt: TGTGCCACCAGCAGAGGACTAGCGGAAAGCACAGATACGCAGTATTTT; cdr3_aa: CATSRGLAESTDTQYF; d_call: TRBD2; j_call: TRBJ2-3; clone_size: .; v_call: TRBV15
cdr3_nt: TGTGCCAGCAGCACGCCGGGACCCGATGAAAAACTGTTTTTT; cdr3_aa: CASSTPGPDEKLFF; d_call: .; j_call: TRBJ1-4; clone_size: many; v_call: TRBV7-9
cdr3_nt: TGTGCCAGCAGTTTCATCCCGGGACTGGGCACAGATACGCAGTATTTT; cdr3_aa: CASSFIPGLGTDTQYF; d_call: .; j_call: TRBJ2-3; clone_size: many; v_call: TRBV12-3/TRBV12-4
cdr3_nt: TGTGCCAGCAGCTTTTGGGGACAGCCTCTCGGAAACACCATATATTTT; cdr3_aa: CASSFWGQPLGNTIYF; d_call: TRBD1; j_call: TRBJ1-3; clone_size: many; v_call: TRBV7-9
cdr3_nt: TGTGCCAGCAGCTATCCGGGACAGGGGGCTTTCTACGAGCAGTACTTC; cdr3_aa: CASSYPGQGAFYEQYF; d_call: TRBD1; j_call: TRBJ2-7; clone_size: many; v_call: TRBV2
cdr3_nt: TGTGCCAGTAGTTTCGGCCTAGCGGGTTACGAGCAGTACTTC; cdr3_aa: CASSFGLAGYEQYF; d_call: TRBD2; j_call: TRBJ2-7; clone_size: .; v_call: TRBV19
cdr3_nt: TGCGCCAGCAGCCCGGGACAGAACTATGGCTACACCTTC; cdr3_aa: CASSPGQNYGYTF; d_call: TRBD1; j_call: TRBJ1-2; clone_size: many; v_call: TRBV5-1
cdr3_nt: TGTGCCAGCAGCTTGGAGGGACACCTAACGGGGGATACGCAGTATTTT; cdr3_aa: CASSLEGHLTGDTQYF; d_call: .; j_call: TRBJ2-3; clone_size: many; v_call: TRBV5-5
cdr3_nt: TGTGCCAGCAGCTTAGAGTCTAGCGGAAGGGAGCAGTTCTTC; cdr3_aa: CASSLESSGREQFF; d_call: TRBD2; j_call: TRBJ2-1; clone_size: many; v_call: TRBV7-6
cdr3_nt: TGCAGTGCTAGATTCGAGCGCGGGGGTTACAATGAGCAGTTCTTC; cdr3_aa: CSARFERGGYNEQFF; d_call: TRBD2; j_call: TRBJ2-1; clone_size: many; v_call: TRBV20-1
cdr3_nt: TGTGCCACCAGTGACGCCTACGAGCAGTACTTC; cdr3_aa: CATSDAYEQYF; d_call: .; j_call: TRBJ2-7; clone_size: .; v_call: TRBV24-1
cdr3_nt: TGTGCCAGCAGTTACAGGTCCTCCTACGAGCAGTACTTC; cdr3_aa: CASSYRSSYEQYF; d_call: .; j_call: TRBJ2-7; clone_size: many; v_call: TRBV12-3/TRBV12-4
cdr3_nt: TGTGCCAGCAGTTACTCGGGAGCTAGCTTCGACGATACGCAGTATTTT; cdr3_aa: CASSYSGASFDDTQYF; d_call: .; j_call: TRBJ2-3; clone_size: many; v_call: TRBV6-5
cdr3_nt: TGCAGTGCTAGACCTCTAGCGGGGGTGGGCTACGAGCAGTACTTC; cdr3_aa: CSARPLAGVGYEQYF; d_call: TRBD2; j_call: TRBJ2-7; clone_size: many; v_call: TRBV20-1
cdr3_nt: TGCAGTGCTAGAGACCGAAAACAGGGGAACACCGGGGAGCTGTTTTTT; cdr3_aa: CSARDRKQGNTGELFF; d_call: .; j_call: TRBJ2-2; clone_size: many; v_call: TRBV20-1
cdr3_nt: TGTGCCAGCAGCTCCCCGTGGAGCGATCGGTTAACTAATGAAAAACTGTTTTTT; cdr3_aa: CASSSPWSDRLTNEKLFF; d_call: .; j_call: TRBJ1-4; clone_size: many; v_call: TRBV11-1
cdr3_nt: TGTGCCTGGAGTAGCAGGGGACCCTATGGCTACACCTTC; cdr3_aa: CAWSSRGPYGYTF; d_call: .; j_call: TRBJ1-2; clone_size: .; v_call: TRBV30
cdr3_nt: TGCGCCAGCAGCTGGGACAGATCCGGGGGGGACACTGAAGCTTTCTTT; cdr3_aa: CASSWDRSGGDTEAFF; d_call: TRBD1; j_call: TRBJ1-1; clone_size: many; v_call: TRBV5-1
cdr3_nt: TGCAGTGCTAGAGATACTAGCGGGGAAACGCACCCCTACAATGAGCAGTTCTTC; cdr3_aa: CSARDTSGETHPYNEQFF; d_call: TRBD2; j_call: TRBJ2-1; clone_size: many; v_call: TRBV20-1
cdr3_nt: TGCAGTGCTAGACTGATGGGGACTCCCACCGGGGAGCTGTTTTTT; cdr3_aa: CSARLMGTPTGELFF; d_call: .; j_call: TRBJ2-2; clone_size: many; v_call: TRBV20-1